This TCR beta chain stems from a study of PD-L1 blockade in urothelial cancer (dated 2017 in TCRdb). The study in broad terms: Therapy was started in the mid-2010s for all patients, and atezolizumab 1,200 mg was administered intravenously every 3 weeks. The study was an exploratory multi-omic analysis of somatic, immune and clinical correlates of response to PD-L1 blockade with atezolizumab in urothelial cancer. Pretreatment tumor samples, along with matched peripheral blood serially collected before and after atezolizumab treatment, were subjected to TCR sequencing. About nine tenths of the roughly 29 patients were identified as males with urothelial cancer of bladder origin, and a prior smoking history was reported by 18 of 29 patients. A median of about 140,000 T cells and around 81,000 unique TCRs was obtained from blood samples, and a median clonality of approximately 0.08 was observed. Blood samples were analyzed at 3 weeks after treatment start (second dose) and at 6 weeks after treatment start. Durable clinical benefit was achieved by nine patients but not by the remaining 20. Whole exome sequencing and RNA sequencing of pretreatment tumors were performed alongside TCR sequencing in the same patients. Durable clinical benefit was defined as a progression-free survival longer than 6 months, and TCR features were additionally tested against progression-free survival and overall survival. Pretreatment blood TCR-seq was available for nearly 30 patients, at least one posttreatment blood collection was obtained for about 25 patients, and tumor TCR-seq was available for about 25 patients. Patients had an ECOG performance status of 0 or 1 and had received between 0 and 3 prior chemotherapy regimens.

To estimate absolute template abundance from read counts, synthetic TCR analog templates were spiked into each PCR. The immunoSEQ assay was used to amplify TCRbeta CDR3 regions from genomic DNA with bias-controlled V and J gene primers. Rearranged TCRbeta segments were sequenced at approximately 20X coverage. The authors processed their data as follows. Clustering was used to correct sequencing errors, and CDR3s were annotated against IMGT so that V, D and J genes could be assigned. Downstream analyses used only productive TCRbeta rearrangements and left out out-of-frame or stop-codon sequences. To compute clonality, Shannon entropy was normalized by the log of the number of unique productive sequences and then subtracted from one. Clones differing between time points or between blood and tumor were identified by Fisher's exact test with Benjamini-Hochberg correction at adjusted p below 0.01. Not all clones reach the TCRdb copy of this immuneACCESS table, which keeps in-frame sequences only. Checked studies attribute under half of the gap to unresolved V genes and leave the rest unexplained. D and trimming come from the DNA, and the V and J calls and clone size come from that table. The sample profile shows 20,000 to 25,000 clones; approximately 86% of them were found once. The ten largest clones capture 1.6% of the sample.

Of note for this clone: Its specific antigen is unknown. The record has no base qualities; no much larger clone is one base away.

Overall results and qualifications from the work: Because the sample size was small (n ≈ 29) and many of the analyses were exploratory, the results are meant to be hypothesis-generating. Improved progression-free and overall survival was associated with having pretreatment peripheral blood TCR clonality below the median. Patients with durable benefit showed greater expansion of tumor-associated TCR clones in peripheral blood 3 weeks after starting treatment (n ≈ 21, p = 0.022).

Sample time point, as interpreted from the label and publication: peripheral blood 6 weeks after treatment start. A total of around 30 patients with locally advanced or metastatic urothelial carcinoma, treated at Memorial Sloan Kettering on a trial protocol, made up the cohort. Peripheral blood mononuclear cells were collected pretreatment and during treatment, with between 1 and 8 total time points per patient. The Qiagen DNeasy Blood extraction kit was used to purify genomic DNA from total PBMCs and tumor samples. PBMCs were collected pretreatment and during treatment, and were isolated and stored as previously described. The germline V gene encodes CDR1 SEHNR and CDR2 FQNEAQ (reference sequence). There are 16 amino acids in the CDR3, from cysteine to phenylalanine inclusive. Of the read, only the CDR3 DNA is kept; its 48 bases are in frame from base 1. Relative to germline, V is 2 bases shorter and J is 4 bases shorter, with 17 bases between their ends.

The V and J genes are TRBV7-9 and TRBJ1-2, with the identity of the D gene unclear. The sequenced sample was PBMCs, obtained around atezolizumab (anti-PD-L1) treatment. This receptor was identified in a man in his 70s with urothelial cancer. The DNA is TGTGCCAGCAGCTTAAGGGAGGTGTCCTCCCTCTATGGCTACACCTTC. This is translated as CASSLREVSSLYGYTF.